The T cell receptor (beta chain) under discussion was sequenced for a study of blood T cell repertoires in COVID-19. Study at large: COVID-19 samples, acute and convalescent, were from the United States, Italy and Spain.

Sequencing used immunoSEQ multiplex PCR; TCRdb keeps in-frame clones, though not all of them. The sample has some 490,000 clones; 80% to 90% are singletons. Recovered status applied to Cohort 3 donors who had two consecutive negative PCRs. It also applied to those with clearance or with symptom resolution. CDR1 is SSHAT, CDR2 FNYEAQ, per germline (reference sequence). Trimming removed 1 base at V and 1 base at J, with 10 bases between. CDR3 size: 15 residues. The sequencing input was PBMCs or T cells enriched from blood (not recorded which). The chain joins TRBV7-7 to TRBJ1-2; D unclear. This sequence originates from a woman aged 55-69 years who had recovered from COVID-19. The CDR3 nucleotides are TGTGCCAGCAGCTTAGTACAGTTCCTTAACTATGGCTACACCTTC. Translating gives CASSLVQFLNYGYTF.